This record covers a single T cell receptor (beta chain). Its antigen is still unknown. The CDR3 loop spans 16 amino acids. With V trimmed by 6 bases and J by 6 bases, 14 bases remained unmatched. CDR1 MNHEY and CDR2 SMNVEV come from the germline V gene (reference sequence). Some clones are missing from TCRdb's copy, which holds only in-frame ones; the method was immunoSEQ multiplex PCR. The sample shows about 180,000 clones, approximately 94% of them seen only once. This entry belongs to a study of T cell responses to AZD1222 COVID-19 vaccine. Overall study: Analyses pooled second doses at about 4 or about 12 weeks. Study results and limitations: Most donors were white British, females outnumbered males, and clonal diversity was possibly underestimated. Unmutated variant regions are reportedly the target of nearly half of TCRs that are spike-specific. Spike was spanned by vaccine-associated CD4 TCRs, which were dominant at 160-218 and 743-854.

Sequenced material: peripheral blood, taken on day 0 of AZD1222 vaccination. This rearrangement joins TRBV27 to TRBJ1-1; 9 positions agree with TRBD1. The clonotype was recovered from an adult in good health. CDR3 sequence reads: CASRITGTGRSAEAFF. The CDR3 region has the DNA TGTGCCAGCAGGATTACCGGGACAGGGAGATCGGCTGAAGCTTTCTTT.